This TCR beta chain is from a study of read filtering for tumor transcriptome and immune sequencing. Study-wide results and limits: In IR-seq, single-read clonotypes were about 80% of clonotypes but around 3.5% of reads.

The library was built from roughly 400 ng RNA with molecular barcoded adaptors for alpha/delta and beta/gamma chains. Each CDR3 protein gets one entry after TCRdb re-called the reads with MiXCR. The sample lists roughly 90,000 distinct CDR3 sequences; 12% were seen once. This clonotype has at least ten counts. Antigen specificity is unknown. The junction departs from germline at one end; a sequencing error may be responsible. The sequencing input was a population of CD138-negative cells sorted from bone marrow. The receptor was derived from a donor older than 35 with multiple myeloma.

CDR3 sequence reads: CSSRAPGRPAHNEQFF. The CDR3 nucleotides are TGCAGTTCTAGAGCCCCGGGGAGACCGGCCCACAATGAGCAGTTCTTC. The gene calls are TRBV20-1 and TRBJ2-1; tentatively, D is TRBD2 (5 bases). Germline V gene sequence: CDR1 DFQATT, CDR2 SNEGSKA (reference sequence). This CDR3 is 16 amino acids long.